This T cell receptor (beta chain) was sequenced in a study of cytomegalovirus exposure and HLA in healthy donors. As for the study in general: Roughly four fifths of 350 to 400 genotyped donors fell in the Caucasian-associated ancestry cluster.

Findings and limits, study-wide: TCR beta V- and J-gene trimming, according to a later analysis, was linked to a missense DCLRE1C variant. Later examination showed HLA-associated TCR beta chains had greater clonal expansion than equally common others. Within an earlier analysis, most TCR beta V segments proved productive either about 87% or about 30% of the time.

The PCR made use of 60 Vbeta and 13 Jbeta primers. Here immunoSEQ multiplex PCR was the method, and the copy in TCRdb shows in-frame clones only, minus some. The profile shows about 86,000 clones, roughly 77% of them singletons. The CDR3 runs to 13 residues. The V and J ends lost 4 bases and 8 bases respectively, with 11 bases between them. Looked up from germline, CDR1 is MNHEY and CDR2 is SMNVEV (reference sequence). On this clone itself: The antigen is unknown.

This clonotype was sampled from a woman between 40 and 55 years old in good health and CMV-seropositive. The chain uses TRBV27 and TRBJ1-4; the D is unclear. The sequenced sample was PBMCs. This chain's CDR3 is CASSYRVSEKLFF. CDR3 nucleotides: TGTGCCAGCAGTTACCGGGTTTCGGAAAAACTGTTTTTT.